The 16 T cell receptor beta chains reported below all come from one sample, sequenced in a study of T-cell reconstitution after alpha-beta-depleted transplantation in children. The library targeted TCRbeta and was prepared with unique molecular identifiers. TCRdb reanalysed the PCR reads using MiXCR and keeps one entry per CDR3 protein. This table has fewer than 550,000 distinct CDR3 sequences, roughly a tenth appearing once. Material: PBMCs, obtained before TCRalphabeta/CD19-depleted stem cell transplant. The receptors were sampled from a child aged 2 to 15 with inherited bone marrow failure, due to receive a stem cell transplant.

Many counts were recorded for this clonotype. This sequence joins TRBV7-8 and TRBJ2-2; 11 bases are shared with TRBD1. Trimming removed 10 bases from V and 4 bases from J; junction bases left unmatched: 8. CDR3 length: 15 amino acids. CDR1 is SGHVS, CDR2 FQNEAQ, per germline. The CDR3 DNA follows: TGTGCCACCTCGGACAGGGGGCATGGCACCGGGGAGCTGTTTTTT. Translating gives CATSDRGHGTGELFF.

This clonotype came up many times. The V and J genes are TRBV18 and TRBJ2-4; TRBD2 is a possible D gene (6 bases). Germline assignment: CDR1 KGHSH and CDR2 LQKENI. The CDR3 is 14 amino acids. V was clipped by 2 bases and J by 4 bases, with 9 bases between them. The CDR3 loop reads CASSPYRGKNIQYF. As DNA, the CDR3 is TGTGCCAGCTCACCATACCGGGGGAAAAACATTCAGTACTTC.

This clonotype was seen ten or more times. This chain uses TRBV7-9 with TRBJ2-2, with 7 positions matching TRBD1. The CDR3 is made up of 16 amino acids. J gave up 4 bases and V 11 bases, and 16 bases lay outside the gene matches. The germline V gene encodes CDR1 SEHNR and CDR2 FQNEAQ (reference sequence). CDR3 in amino acids: CARGVGVDRATGELFF. CDR3 nucleotide sequence: TGTGCCCGTGGGGTTGGTGTCGACAGGGCCACCGGGGAGCTGTTTTTT. The whole variable domain, filled in from reference TRBV7-9 and TRBJ2-2, reads DTGVSQNPRHKITKRGQNVTFRCDPISEHNRLYWYRQTLGQGPEFLTYFQNEAQLEKSRLLSDRFSAERPKGSFSTLEIQRTEQGDSAMYLCARGVGVDRATGELFFGEGSRLTVL.

The sample holds many counts of this clonotype. V is TRBV9 and J is TRBJ2-2; D unresolved. The germline V and J ends were trimmed by 2 bases and 4 bases, with 18 bases remaining between them. The germline V gene has CDR1 SGDLS and CDR2 YYNGEE. This CDR3 is built from 17 residues. DNA for the CDR3: TGTGCCAGCAGCGTGACGGTGAGCCTGCAGGCCACCGGGGAGCTGTTTTTT. This codes for CASSVTVSLQATGELFF. Together with reference TRBV9 and TRBJ2-2, the CDR3 gives the full variable domain: DSGVTQTPKHLITATGQRVTLRCSPRSGDLSVYWYQQSLDQGLQFLIQYYNGEERAKGNILERFSAQQFPDLHSELNLSSLELGDSALYFCASSVTVSLQATGELFFGEGSRLTVL.

The sample holds one count of this clonotype. This sequence joins TRBV28 and TRBJ2-7; maybe TRBD2 (7 bases). Germline V CDR1 and CDR2: MDHEN, SYDVKM. The germline V and J ends were trimmed by 5 bases and 3 bases, with 17 bases remaining between them. The CDR3 totals 15 residues. In DNA form, the CDR3 reads TGTGCCAGCAGTCGAAACAGGGAGGGGAACTACGAGCAGTACTTC. Its translation: CASSRNREGNYEQYF.

The rearrangement joins TRBV20-1 to TRBJ2-1, with D unclear. The germline V gene has CDR1 DFQATT and CDR2 SNEGSKA (reference sequence). Trimming shortened V by 0 bases and J by 4 bases, and 10 bases separated the two germline ends. The CDR3 extends over 14 amino acids. CDR3: CSAREPLFYNEQFF. In DNA form, the CDR3 reads TGCAGTGCTAGAGAACCGTTATTTTACAATGAGCAGTTCTTC.

The rearrangement links TRBV20-1 to TRBJ1-2; TRBD1 might be the D (5 bases). CDR1 is DFQATT and CDR2 is SNEGSKA in the germline V gene (reference sequence). The CDR3 loop spans 13 amino acids. Trimming cost V 0 bases and J 5 bases, with 10 bases left between them. CDR3 DNA: TGCAGTGCTAGAGAGGGCAGGGCTTATGGCTACACCTTC. It codes for CSAREGRAYGYTF.

This clonotype was recorded many times. This chain links TRBV6-5 with TRBJ2-1, with 8 bases identical to TRBD1. This CDR3 spans 13 amino acids. Germline V gene sequence: CDR1 MNHEY, CDR2 SVGAGI. J was trimmed by 8 bases and V by 4 bases; bases with no gene match: 4. The CDR3 loop reads CASSFLQGDEQFF. CDR3 DNA: TGTGCCAGCAGTTTCCTACAGGGGGATGAGCAGTTCTTC.

This clonotype was detected ten times or more. This chain links TRBV19 with TRBJ2-5; the match to TRBD2 covers 12 bases. This CDR3 spans 16 amino acids. V trimming: 6 bases; J trimming: 2 bases; junction bases outside the gene matches: 7. Per the germline V gene, CDR1 is LNHDA and CDR2 is SQIVND (reference sequence). CDR3 protein: CASRPTSGRRQETQYF. The CDR3 DNA is TGTGCCAGTAGGCCTACTAGCGGGAGGAGACAAGAGACCCAGTACTTC.

This clonotype was counted ten times or more. The gene calls are TRBV12-3 or TRBV12-4 and TRBJ2-1, with a tentative D call TRBD2 (6 bases). Trimming removed 3 bases at V and 6 bases at J, with 24 bases between. The length of the CDR3 is 18 residues. The CDR3 nucleotides are TGTGCCAGCAGTTTCTCCCTAGCACGGGAGCGGTCTGGCAATGAGCAGTTCTTC. This gives the protein CASSFSLARERSGNEQFF.

The rearrangement links TRBV3-1 to TRBJ2-5; possible D gene TRBD2, 6 bases. Germline lookup yields CDR1 LGHDT and CDR2 YNNKEL (reference sequence). The CDR3 loop spans 13 amino acids. V was shortened by 4 bases and J by 7 bases, with 13 bases between the two germline ends. CDR3 sequence (DNA): TGTGCCAGCAGCCTTCGACTAGGTGTGACCCAGTACTTC. This gives the protein CASSLRLGVTQYF.

This clonotype was seen only a few times. This chain joins TRBV7-2 and TRBJ2-7, with TRBD2 matching over 9 bases. Germline values: CDR1 SGHTA, CDR2 FQGNSA. The CDR3 is 18 amino acids. V lost 2 bases and J lost 5; bases outside the gene matches: 16. Here the CDR3 DNA reads TGTGCCAGCAGCTTACGCTACGTGGGCGGGAGGGCCTTTGACGAGCAGTACTTC. Translation: CASSLRYVGGRAFDEQYF.

The V gene is TRBV12-3 or TRBV12-4, the J gene TRBJ2-7; the D gene could be TRBD1 or TRBD2 (6 bases each). This CDR3 comprises 14 residues. The V end lost 3 bases, the J end lost 4 bases, and 13 bases lay between the germline ends. CDR3 in amino acids: CASSFRGPQYEQYF. In DNA form, the CDR3 reads TGTGCCAGCAGTTTTCGGGGGCCCCAATACGAGCAGTACTTC.

This clonotype was recorded many times. This chain links TRBV29-1 with TRBJ2-3; 10 bases are shared with TRBD2. CDR3 length: 17 residues. Germline values: CDR1 SQVTM, CDR2 ANQGSEA. Trimming took 2 bases from V and 3 from J; bases not matched to a gene: 11. The CDR3 loop reads CSVEKGFLAGETDTQYF. CDR3 in DNA: TGCAGCGTTGAAAAAGGGTTTCTAGCGGGAGAAACAGATACGCAGTATTTT.

This clonotype appeared a few times. The CDR3 DNA reads as TGTGCCAGCACATCAGGGAGGCAAATTGAAGCTTTCTTT. Translated, it gives CASTSGRQIEAFF. The gene calls are TRBV7-2 and TRBJ1-1; D possibly corresponds to TRBD1 (5 bases). The CDR3 runs 13 residues. Trimming took off 7 bases at V and 7 bases at J, with 16 bases between the two ends. The germline CDR1 and CDR2 sequences are SGHTA and FQGNSA.

The chain combines TRBV27 with TRBJ2-1, with D maybe TRBD2 (6 bases). There are 15 residues in the CDR3. CDR1 is MNHEY, CDR2 SMNVEV, per germline (reference sequence). Trimming took 3 bases from V and 3 from J, leaving 12 bases between them. The CDR3, as DNA: TGTGCCAGCAGTTTTCGGCTAGCGTACTACAATGAGCAGTTCTTC. As protein: CASSFRLAYYNEQFF.